These 32 T cell receptor beta chains were sequenced from one sample in a study of T cell repertoires in cytomegalovirus infection. These receptors' antigens are unknown. Using its own MiXCR run on the reads, TCRdb lists one record per CDR3 protein. The data hold some 560,000 distinct CDR3 sequences, with 35% to 50% observed a single time. The input for sequencing was cultured PBMCs, taken from culture after CMV antigen stimulation. The source of these receptors is a human donor in good health (CMV status not recorded). Some clones in this sample may be carry-over from other donors' samples.

The sample holds a few counts of this clonotype. The chain combines TRBV7-2 with TRBJ2-3; 7 bases are shared with TRBD2. V was pared by 1 base and J by 1 base, with 8 bases of the junction left unmatched. The CDR3 length is 17 residues. Per germline, CDR1 SGHTA and CDR2 FQGNSA. CDR3 region: CASSLGPAGIGTDTQYF. The CDR3 region has the DNA TGTGCCAGCAGCTTAGGTCCAGCGGGAATAGGCACAGATACGCAGTATTTT.

This clonotype was found a few times. The chain combines TRBV10-3 with TRBJ2-3; the match to TRBD2 covers 8 bases. Germline V gene lookup returns CDR1 ENHRY and CDR2 SYGVKD. The CDR3 consists of 14 residues. Germline trimming cut 10 bases from V and 2 bases from J; bases unmatched to any gene: 8. CDR3 sequence reads: CATQLAEVTDTQYF. CDR3 sequence (DNA): TGTGCCACCCAACTAGCGGAGGTCACAGATACGCAGTATTTT.

This sequence joins TRBV10-3 and TRBJ2-7; 7 positions agree with TRBD1. The CDR3 runs to 14 residues. V lost 6 bases, J lost 1 base, and 6 bases stayed unmatched. The germline V gene has CDR1 ENHRY and CDR2 SYGVKD. The CDR3 coding sequence is TGTGCCATCAGATCCGGGACAGCTTCCTACGAGCAGTACTTC. Its translation: CAIRSGTASYEQYF.

The chain combines TRBV7-9 with TRBJ1-2; 7 nucleotides align to TRBD1. Germline CDR1 is SEHNR and CDR2 is FQNEAQ (reference sequence). CDR3 length equals 16 residues. The trim removed 5 bases at V and 5 bases at J, leaving 14 bases unmatched. CDR3 sequence: CASSPPNRGVGYGYTF. The CDR3 DNA reads as TGTGCCAGCAGCCCCCCCAACAGGGGTGTCGGTTATGGCTACACCTTC.

There are many counts of this clonotype. The chain joins TRBV7-6 to TRBJ2-5; no clear D. Germline CDR1 and CDR2: SGHVS and FNYEAQ. There are 13 residues in the CDR3. Trimming stripped 1 base from V and 2 bases from J, with 5 bases between. The CDR3: CASSLEAQETQYF. The CDR3 DNA reads as TGTGCCAGCAGCTTAGAAGCGCAAGAGACCCAGTACTTC.

This clonotype was seen only a few times. The CDR3 DNA reads TGTGCCAGCAGTTTATTCGGCGGGAGAAGCTCCTACAATGAGCAGTTCTTC. Its protein is CASSLFGGRSSYNEQFF. The rearrangement links TRBV27 to TRBJ2-1; 7 bases fit TRBD2. Trimming removed 1 base from V and 0 bases from J; junction bases left unmatched: 6. The CDR3 consists of 17 residues. CDR1 and CDR2 (germline): MNHEY, SMNVEV (reference sequence).

In its sample, this clonotype was seen a few times. The gene calls are TRBV7-9 and TRBJ2-7, with D unresolved. Germline values: CDR1 SEHNR, CDR2 FQNEAQ (reference sequence). V was shortened by 5 bases and J by 0 bases, with 17 bases between the two germline ends. This CDR3 is built from 16 residues. This CDR3 is CASSPRVGLASYEQYF. The CDR3 DNA is TGTGCCAGCAGCCCAAGAGTAGGGCTGGCCTCCTACGAGCAGTACTTC.

The V gene is TRBV7-2, the J gene TRBJ2-5, with 10 bases lining up with TRBD1. The J segment lost 7 bases and the V segment lost 5 bases, leaving 7 bases of the junction unmatched. The CDR3 runs to 14 residues. Germline V CDR1 and CDR2: SGHTA, FQGNSA. CDR3 loop: CASSPDRGRVTQYF. The CDR3, as DNA: TGTGCCAGCAGCCCTGACAGGGGGCGCGTGACCCAGTACTTC.

The chain is built from TRBV19 and TRBJ1-1, with a possible D match to TRBD1 (5 bases). V was pared by 5 bases and J by 4 bases, with 14 bases between. CDR1 is LNHDA and CDR2 is SQIVND in the germline V gene (reference sequence). This CDR3 has 14 amino acids. The CDR3 loop reads CASSQGFRGTEAFF. DNA for the CDR3: TGTGCCAGTAGTCAGGGCTTTCGAGGCACTGAAGCTTTCTTT.

About this clonotype: This may arise from a read error, as a much more abundant clone is one base away. CDR3 nucleotides: TGTGCCAGCTCCGCGACAGGGTCCGCTGAAGCTTTCTTT. It codes for CASSATGSAEAFF. The chain carries TRBV2 and TRBJ1-1; 7 bases map to TRBD1. Unmatched junction bases numbered 9, after V lost 8 bases and J lost 6 bases. The CDR3 is made up of 13 amino acids. Germline V gene sequence: CDR1 SNHLY, CDR2 FYNNEI.

This clonotype was counted many times. The genes are TRBV7-2 and TRBJ2-7; TRBD2 aligns across 9 bases. V lost 2 bases to trimming and J lost 2 bases; unmatched junction nucleotides: 7. The CDR3 totals 16 residues. In germline, CDR1 is SGHTA, CDR2 FQGNSA. The CDR3 protein is CASSLRSSGVTYEQYF. The CDR3 DNA sequence: TGTGCCAGCAGCTTACGGTCTAGCGGGGTTACCTACGAGCAGTACTTC.

This chain joins TRBV7-6 and TRBJ2-2, with D perhaps matching TRBD1 or TRBD2 (5 bases each). Germline CDR1 is SGHVS and CDR2 is FNYEAQ. The V and J ends lost 6 bases and 4 bases respectively, with 18 bases between them. CDR3 length equals 16 residues. The CDR3 DNA reads TGTGCCAGCAGTTTGGACCAACCTGGGGGCACCGGGGAGCTGTTTTTT. Translated: CASSLDQPGGTGELFF.

The V gene is TRBV12-3 or TRBV12-4, the J gene TRBJ2-5; TRBD1 or TRBD2 may be the D gene (5 bases each). The V and J ends lost 6 bases and 4 bases respectively, with 15 bases between them. The CDR3 is made up of 14 amino acids. The CDR3 spells CASREPGSRETQYF. The CDR3 DNA is TGTGCCAGCAGAGAACCAGGGAGTCGAGAGACCCAGTACTTC.

The gene calls are TRBV5-4 and TRBJ2-5; no reliable D call. The V and J ends lost 3 bases and 0 bases respectively, with 18 bases between them. Germline values: CDR1 SGHNT, CDR2 YYREEE (reference sequence). The length of the CDR3 is 17 residues. The CDR3 DNA reads as TGTGCCAGCAGCTCATCTGGTTCGCGTGGGTACCAAGAGACCCAGTACTTC. It is translated as CASSSSGSRGYQETQYF. The entire variable domain, with the rest obtained from reference TRBV5-4 and TRBJ2-5, is as follows: ETGVTQSPTHLIKTRGQQVTLRCSSQSGHNTVSWYQQALGQGPQFIFQYYREEENGRGNFPPRFSGLQFPNYSSELNVNALELDDSALYLCASSSSGSRGYQETQYFGPGTRLLVL.

This clonotype came up many times. The genes are TRBV7-2 and TRBJ2-3, with 11 bases lining up with TRBD2. The ends lost 5 bases at V and 5 bases at J; junction bases unmatched: 9. The germline V gene has CDR1 SGHTA and CDR2 FQGNSA. This CDR3 contains 16 residues. The CDR3, as DNA: TGTGCCAGCAGCGCCATAGCGGGGGGGCTAGGAGATACGCAGTATTTT. Its translation is CASSAIAGGLGDTQYF. Combining the CDR3 with reference TRBV7-2 and TRBJ2-3 gives the whole variable domain GAGVSQSPSNKVTEKGKDVELRCDPISGHTALYWYRQSLGQGLEFLIYFQGNSAPDKSGLPSDRFSAERTGGSVSTLTIQRTQQEDSAVYLCASSAIAGGLGDTQYFGPGTRLTVL.

The chain is built from TRBV7-9 and TRBJ1-6; D gene ambiguous. Trimming cost V 1 base and J 8 bases, with 12 bases left between them. The CDR3 consists of 15 residues. In germline, CDR1 is SEHNR, CDR2 FQNEAQ (reference sequence). Here the CDR3 DNA reads TGTGCCAGCAGCTTAGAGGGCGGCGGGGATTCACCCCTCCACTTT. Protein sequence: CASSLEGGGDSPLHF. The entire variable domain, with the rest obtained from reference TRBV7-9 and TRBJ1-6, is as follows: DTGVSQNPRHKITKRGQNVTFRCDPISEHNRLYWYRQTLGQGPEFLTYFQNEAQLEKSRLLSDRFSAERPKGSFSTLEIQRTEQGDSAMYLCASSLEGGGDSPLHFGNGTRLTVT.

This clonotype was recorded a few times. The chain combines TRBV7-8 with TRBJ1-5; no definite D call. The CDR3 contains 17 residues. The ends were cut back, 0 bases at V and 2 bases at J, with 14 bases in the middle. Germline V gene lookup returns CDR1 SGHVS and CDR2 FQNEAQ. The chain's CDR3 is CASSLASGVGGNQPQHF. Here the CDR3 DNA reads TGTGCCAGCAGCTTAGCGAGCGGGGTTGGTGGCAATCAGCCCCAGCATTTT.

The chain combines TRBV18 with TRBJ1-1; maybe TRBD1 (5 bases). This CDR3 has 13 amino acids. Germline V gene data show CDR1 as KGHSH and CDR2 as LQKENI. V lost 5 bases to trimming and J lost 3 bases, with 10 bases between them. DNA for the CDR3: TGTGCCAGCTCAGCAACAGGCTACACTGAAGCTTTCTTT. Translation gives CASSATGYTEAFF.

The chain uses TRBV5-5 and TRBJ2-7; D is uncertain. The CDR3 runs 14 residues. The germline V and J ends were trimmed by 0 bases and 5 bases, with 12 bases remaining between them. The V gene's germline CDR1 is SGHKS and CDR2 YYEKEE (reference sequence). CDR3 bases: TGTGCCAGCAGCTTGGCCGTCTTCCGGAACGAGCAGTACTTC. Protein sequence: CASSLAVFRNEQYF.

This clonotype was detected a few times. The chain carries TRBV7-9 and TRBJ2-2; tentative D call: TRBD1 (5 bases). The germline V and J ends were trimmed by 5 bases and 11 bases, with 18 bases remaining between them. The CDR3 spans 14 residues. CDR1 is SEHNR and CDR2 is FQNEAQ in the germline V gene (reference sequence). CDR3 in amino acids: CASSRDSQLRELFF. CDR3 DNA: TGTGCCAGCAGCCGCGACAGCCAGCTAAGAGAGCTGTTTTTT. The full variable domain, with the rest looked up from reference TRBV7-9 and TRBJ2-2, is DTGVSQNPRHKITKRGQNVTFRCDPISEHNRLYWYRQTLGQGPEFLTYFQNEAQLEKSRLLSDRFSAERPKGSFSTLEIQRTEQGDSAMYLCASSRDSQLRELFFGEGSRLTVL.

J is TRBJ2-1 and V is TRBV20-1; 11 nucleotides line up with TRBD2. In germline, CDR1 is DFQATT, CDR2 SNEGSKA (reference sequence). The length of the CDR3 is 14 residues. V lost 5 bases, J lost 7 bases, and 7 bases stayed unmatched. Here the CDR3 DNA reads TGCAGTGCTCCTAAACTAGCGGGGGCGAATGAGCAGTTCTTC. Its translation: CSAPKLAGANEQFF.

This sequence joins TRBV23-1 and TRBJ1-5; D may be TRBD1 (6 bases). TRBV23-1 is annotated as an ORF whose role is uncertain. The ends were cut back, 0 bases at V and 0 bases at J, with 27 bases in the middle. There are 22 residues in the CDR3. In nucleotides, the CDR3 is TGCGCCAGCAGTCAATCCTTGGACAGAGTGCGTCGGGGGAGTTATAGCAATCAGCCCCAGCATTTT. Amino acid sequence: CASSQSLDRVRRGSYSNQPQHF.

The rearrangement joins TRBV7-6 to TRBJ2-1, with TRBD1 as a possible D gene (6 bases). Per the germline V gene, CDR1 is SGHVS and CDR2 is FNYEAQ. The CDR3 covers 11 residues. Trimming left V 4 bases short and J 15 bases short, with 13 bases between. The CDR3 reads CASSSTGWLFF. The CDR3 nucleotides are TGTGCCAGCAGCTCTACAGGGTGGTTGTTCTTC.

CDR3 in amino acids: CASSLGAGEYNEQFF. The CDR3 nucleotides are TGTGCCAGCAGCTTGGGGGCGGGGGAGTACAATGAGCAGTTCTTC. The chain has TRBV5-4 and TRBJ2-1; TRBD2 matches at 7 bases. Trimming removed 0 bases from V and 4 bases from J; junction bases left unmatched: 4. CDR3 length equals 15 residues. Per the germline V gene, CDR1 is SGHNT and CDR2 is YYREEE (reference sequence).

This clonotype appeared a few times. V gene TRBV4-2 combines with J gene TRBJ2-1; 7 nucleotides align to TRBD2. The junction had 12 bases not matched to a gene; V was cut back by 1 base and J by 3 bases. In germline, CDR1 is LGHNA, CDR2 YNFKEQ. The CDR3 consists of 18 residues. The CDR3 nucleotides are TGTGCCAGCAGCCAAGGGGCTATCGGGGGGACCCTCTACAATGAGCAGTTCTTC. Encoded protein: CASSQGAIGGTLYNEQFF.

V and J are TRBV4-3 and TRBJ2-3, with TRBD2 matching over 7 bases. Per germline, CDR1 LGHNA and CDR2 YSLEER. The CDR3 has 18 residues. V trimming: 0 bases; J trimming: 0 bases; junction bases outside the gene matches: 9. The CDR3 spells CASSQEGQGGSSTDTQYF. DNA for the CDR3: TGCGCCAGCAGCCAAGAGGGGCAGGGAGGGTCTAGCACAGATACGCAGTATTTT.

The chain combines TRBV7-2 with TRBJ1-2; TRBD1 matches at 8 bases. The CDR3 is 15 residues long. V dropped 0 bases and J dropped 7; count of bases not matched to a gene: 7. The V gene's germline CDR1 is SGHTA and CDR2 FQGNSA. CDR3: CASSLAARGLGGYTF. The CDR3 DNA sequence: TGTGCCAGCAGCTTAGCGGCCAGGGGGCTAGGTGGCTACACCTTC.

The rearrangement joins TRBV6-6 to TRBJ2-5; 8 bases align to TRBD1. Per germline, CDR1 MNHNY and CDR2 SVGAGI (reference sequence). There are 13 residues in the CDR3. V trimming: 6 bases; J trimming: 3 bases; junction bases outside the gene matches: 3. DNA for the CDR3: TGTGCCAGCAGGGACAGGGAGGAAGAGACCCAGTACTTC. It encodes CASRDREEETQYF.

This clonotype was picked up many times. The chain uses TRBV4-1 and TRBJ2-7, with a weak D call TRBD2 (5 bases). Germline lookup yields CDR1 MGHRA and CDR2 YSYEKL. This CDR3 contains 16 residues. Trimming shortened V by 2 bases and J by 5 bases, and 19 bases separated the two germline ends. The CDR3 sequence is CASSQYPDRGGDEQYF. The CDR3 region has the DNA TGCGCCAGCAGCCAATACCCCGACCGGGGTGGGGACGAGCAGTACTTC.

This clonotype has just a few counts. V usage is TRBV6-6 and J usage is TRBJ1-2, with 7 bases identical to TRBD1. The germline V gene has CDR1 MNHNY and CDR2 SVGAGI (reference sequence). V shed 3 bases, J shed 6 bases, and the junction held 10 bases outside the gene matches. The CDR3 runs to 15 residues. The CDR3 region is CASSYTATGSNGYTF. The CDR3, as DNA: TGTGCCAGCAGTTATACCGCGACAGGGAGTAATGGCTACACCTTC.

The chain combines TRBV7-6 with TRBJ1-3; TRBD1 aligns across 7 bases. CDR3 length: 15 residues. Germline CDR1 and CDR2: SGHVS and FNYEAQ. J gave up 3 bases and V 3 bases, and 5 bases lay outside the gene matches. The DNA for the CDR3 is TGTGCCAGCAGCTTGACCCGGGACAGTGGAAACACCATATATTTT. Protein product: CASSLTRDSGNTIYF.

The table lists this clonotype with a count of one. V is TRBV7-9 and J is TRBJ1-5; 7 bases agree with TRBD1. Trimming cost V 6 bases and J 7 bases; bases outside gene matches: 6. The length of the CDR3 is 13 residues. The germline CDR1 and CDR2 sequences are SEHNR and FQNEAQ (reference sequence). CDR3 amino acids: CASRGQAGQPQHF. CDR3 DNA sequence: TGTGCCAGCAGAGGACAGGCGGGCCAGCCCCAGCATTTT.